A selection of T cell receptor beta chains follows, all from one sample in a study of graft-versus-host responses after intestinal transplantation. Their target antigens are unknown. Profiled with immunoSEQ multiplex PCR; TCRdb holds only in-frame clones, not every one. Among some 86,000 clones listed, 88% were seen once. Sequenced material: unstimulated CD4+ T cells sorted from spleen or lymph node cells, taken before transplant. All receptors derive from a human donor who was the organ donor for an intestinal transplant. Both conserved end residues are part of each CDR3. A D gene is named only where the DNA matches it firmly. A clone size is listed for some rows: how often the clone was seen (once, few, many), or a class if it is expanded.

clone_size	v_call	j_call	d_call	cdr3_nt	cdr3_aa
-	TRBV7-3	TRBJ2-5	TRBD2	TGTGCCAGCAGCTCCCCGACTAGCGGGACCGAGGGCCAAGAGACCCAGTACTTC	CASSSPTSGTEGQETQYF
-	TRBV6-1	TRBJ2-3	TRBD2	TGTGCCAGCACCTCGACTAGCGACACAGATACGCAGTATTTT	CASTSTSDTDTQYF
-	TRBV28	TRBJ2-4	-	TGTGCCAGCAGTTTCCCGAGCGGAAAAAACATTCAGTACTTC	CASSFPSGKNIQYF
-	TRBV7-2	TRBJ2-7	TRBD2	TGTGCCAGCAGCCCCCAGCGGGGGGGTGCCGAGCAGTACTTC	CASSPQRGGAEQYF
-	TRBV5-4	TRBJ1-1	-	TGTGCCACAGGGGCCCTGAACACTGAAGCTTTCTTT	CATGALNTEAFF
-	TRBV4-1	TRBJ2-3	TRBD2	TGCGCCAGCAGCCAAAGAGGACTAGCGGCCGACACAGATACGCAGTATTTT	CASSQRGLAADTDTQYF
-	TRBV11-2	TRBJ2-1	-	TGTGCCAGCAGCTTAGATCTTGGGGGGAGGAATGAGCAGTTCTTC	CASSLDLGGRNEQFF
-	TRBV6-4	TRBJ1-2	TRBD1	TGTGCCAGCAGTCCGGGACAGAATTCATATGGCTACACCTTC	CASSPGQNSYGYTF
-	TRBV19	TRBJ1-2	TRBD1	TGTGCCAGTAGTATGGACAGGGTCAAAGGCTACACCTTC	CASSMDRVKGYTF
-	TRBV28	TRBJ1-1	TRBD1	TGTGCCAGCAGTTCCCTTGGACAGGGGGCAGCGGCTTTCTTT	CASSSLGQGAAAFF
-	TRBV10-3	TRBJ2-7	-	TGTGCCATCAGTGTTCTTGGCCCTTTGGACGAGCAGTACTTC	CAISVLGPLDEQYF
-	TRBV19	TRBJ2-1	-	TGTGCCAGTAACTGGGGGGACTCCTACAATGAGCAGTTCTTC	CASNWGDSYNEQFF
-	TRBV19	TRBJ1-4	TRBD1	TGTGCCAGTAGTCTCCACAGGGGGCGTGATGAAAAACTGTTTTTT	CASSLHRGRDEKLFF
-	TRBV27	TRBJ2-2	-	TGTGCCAGCAGTCTCCGGGAGTTCACCGGGGAGCTGTTTTTT	CASSLREFTGELFF
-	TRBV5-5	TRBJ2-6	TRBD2	TGTGCCAGCAGCTTGGGAGCGGGGGGTGGGGCCAACGTCCTGACTTTC	CASSLGAGGGANVLTF
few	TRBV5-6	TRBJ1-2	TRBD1	TGTGCCAGCAGCACAGGGGGTAATGGCTACACCTTC	CASSTGGNGYTF
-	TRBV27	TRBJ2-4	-	TGTGCCAGCAGTGAGTGGAGAGGGAAAAACATTCAGTACTTC	CASSEWRGKNIQYF
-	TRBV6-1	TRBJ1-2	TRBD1	TGTGCCATCAACCGGGACAGGGTCTATGGCTACACCTTC	CAINRDRVYGYTF
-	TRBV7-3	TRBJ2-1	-	TGTGCCAGCAGCTTGCTAGTGGCGGGGGCGTACAATGAGCAGTTCTTC	CASSLLVAGAYNEQFF
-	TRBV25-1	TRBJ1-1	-	TGTGCCAGCAGATCCACAGGCACTGAAGCTTTCTTT	CASRSTGTEAFF
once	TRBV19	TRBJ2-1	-	TGTGCCAGTAGTCCGGGTTGGGGCCCGAATGAGCAGTTCTTC	CASSPGWGPNEQFF
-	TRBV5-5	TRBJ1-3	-	TGTGCCAGCAGCTTGTATCTGGGAAACACCATATATTTT	CASSLYLGNTIYF
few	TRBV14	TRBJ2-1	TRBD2	TGTGCCAGCAGCCAAAGGGTAGGGACTAGCGGTTACAATGAGCAGTTCTTC	CASSQRVGTSGYNEQFF
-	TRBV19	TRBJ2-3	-	TGTGCCAGTAGTACCACCCGCGGCGAGGATACGCAGTATTTT	CASSTTRGEDTQYF
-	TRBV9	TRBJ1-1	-	TGTGCCAGCAGCGTAGATTTTGAGCACACTGAAGCTTTCTTT	CASSVDFEHTEAFF
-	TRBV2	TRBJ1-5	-	TGTGCCAGCAGTGCGGAGAGCGGCAATCAGCCCCAGCATTTT	CASSAESGNQPQHF
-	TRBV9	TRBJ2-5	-	TGTGCCAGCAGCGGGCAGATAACAGAGACCCAGTACTTC	CASSGQITETQYF
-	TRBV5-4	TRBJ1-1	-	TGTGCCAGCACCACTTGGCAGGAGAGACACCGCGGGACTGAAGCTTTCTTT	CASTTWQERHRGTEAFF
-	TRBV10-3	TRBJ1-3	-	TGTGCCATCAGTGACGGGGGAAGGGCTGGAAACACCATATATTTT	CAISDGGRAGNTIYF
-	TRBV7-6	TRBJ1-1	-	TGTGCCAGCAGCTCGGACTCTATCACTGAAGCTTTCTTT	CASSSDSITEAFF
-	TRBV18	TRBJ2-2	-	TGTGCCAGCTCACCAATACAAGCGACCGCGAACACCGGGGAGCTGTTTTTT	CASSPIQATANTGELFF
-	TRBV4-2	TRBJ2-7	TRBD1	TGTGCCAGCAGCGACGGACAGGGAGGCTACGAGCAGTACTTC	CASSDGQGGYEQYF
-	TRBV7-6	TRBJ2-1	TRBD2	TGTGCCAGCAGCTCGTGGGGGACTAGCGGGGGACACAATGAGCAGTTCTTC	CASSSWGTSGGHNEQFF
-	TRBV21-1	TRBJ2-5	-	TGTGCCAGCAGCAAAGGGTTAGGGCTAGCGGGGGAAGAGACCCAGTACTTC	CASSKGLGLAGEETQYF
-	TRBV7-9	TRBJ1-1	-	TGTGCCAGCAGCTTGGAGGGTGACACTGAAGCTTTCTTT	CASSLEGDTEAFF
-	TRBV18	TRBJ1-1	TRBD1	TGTGCCAGCTCACCGCAGACAGGGGGCCGGAACACTGAAGCTTTCTTT	CASSPQTGGRNTEAFF
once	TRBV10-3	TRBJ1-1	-	TGTGCCATCAGTGAGGTCGACAGCGCTACCACTGAAGCTTTCTTT	CAISEVDSATTEAFF
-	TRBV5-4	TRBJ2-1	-	TGTGCCAGCAGCTCCGGGGAGCGGCAGGACAATGAGCAGTTCTTC	CASSSGERQDNEQFF
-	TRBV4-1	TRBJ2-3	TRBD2	TGCGCCAGCAGCCAAGGACCGGGACTAGCGGACACAGATACGCAGTATTTT	CASSQGPGLADTDTQYF
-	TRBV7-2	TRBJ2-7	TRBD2	TGTGCCAGCAGCCTAGGACTAGCGGGAGGTAGCCTCTACGAGCAGTACTTC	CASSLGLAGGSLYEQYF
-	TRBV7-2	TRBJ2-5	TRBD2	TGTGCCAGCAGCTTATCGTTCGTGGGAGGGCAAGAGACCCAGTACTTC	CASSLSFVGGQETQYF
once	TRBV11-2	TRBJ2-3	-	TGTGCCAGTCGAGCTTATCGTCCGGGGGGCGCTTTCGATACGCAGTATTTT	CASRAYRPGGAFDTQYF
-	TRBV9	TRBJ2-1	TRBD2	TGTGCCAGCAGCCGTTTACCGGGACTAGCGGGGACGACCTCGTCCAATGAGCAGTTCTTC	CASSRLPGLAGTTSSNEQFF
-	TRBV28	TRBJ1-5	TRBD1	TGTGCCAGCCGTAACGGACAGGGGGGATATAGCAATCAGCCCCAGCATTTT	CASRNGQGGYSNQPQHF
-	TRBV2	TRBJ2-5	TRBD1	TGTGCCAGCAGCCTGGACAGGGCCCAAGAGACCCAGTACTTC	CASSLDRAQETQYF
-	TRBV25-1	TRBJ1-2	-	TGTGCCAGCAGTCCCCCGGGGACACTTCACAACTATGGCTACACCTTC	CASSPPGTLHNYGYTF
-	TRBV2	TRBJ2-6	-	TGTGCCAGCAGGGCGACAGGTCTCCTTGCCTCTGGGGCCAACGTCCTGACTTTC	CASRATGLLASGANVLTF
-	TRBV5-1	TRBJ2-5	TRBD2	TGCGCCAGCAGTGGGGCGGGGGAACCCCCGGAGACCCAGTACTTC	CASSGAGEPPETQYF
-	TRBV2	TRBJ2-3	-	TGTGCCAGCAGCGGACCGGGACTGTTCACAGATACGCAGTATTTT	CASSGPGLFTDTQYF
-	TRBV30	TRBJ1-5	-	TGTGCCTGGAGCTTGGAGGGAAATCAGCCCCAGCATTTT	CAWSLEGNQPQHF
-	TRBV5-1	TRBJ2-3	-	TGCGCCAGCAGCTTGGGTGCGGGCTGGGAGGATACGCAGTATTTT	CASSLGAGWEDTQYF
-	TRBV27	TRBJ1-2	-	TGTGCCAGCAGTTTAGGCGCGCGGGGCTACACCTTC	CASSLGARGYTF
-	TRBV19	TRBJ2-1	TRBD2	TGTGCCAGCTTTTCTCTAAAGCGGGGGGGGCCAAGCTCCTACAATGAGCAGTTCTTC	CASFSLKRGGPSSYNEQFF
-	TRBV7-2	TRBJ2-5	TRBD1	TGTGCCAGCAGCTCGGGACCTACAGGGGGTCCGCAACAAGAGACCCAGTACTTC	CASSSGPTGGPQQETQYF
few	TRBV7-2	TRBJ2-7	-	TGTGCCAGCAGCTTTACCCGCCAGTACGAGCAGTACTTC	CASSFTRQYEQYF
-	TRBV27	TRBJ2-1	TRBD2	TGTGCCAGCAGTTTATTCCTAGCGGGAGGTCGCAATGAGCAGTTCTTC	CASSLFLAGGRNEQFF
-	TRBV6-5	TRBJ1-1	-	TGTGCCAGCAGTCCCCCGGGAAGGGACACTGAAGCTTTCTTT	CASSPPGRDTEAFF